This T cell receptor (beta chain) derives from a study of blood T cell repertoires in COVID-19. Study overall: The samples span acute and convalescent COVID-19 from the United States, Italy and Spain. PBMCs, B-cell-depleted T cells, or T cells provided the cDNA or gDNA that made up the material.

Trimming pared 3 bases from V and 3 bases from J, leaving 29 bases between. The CDR3 is 20 residues long. Germline values: CDR1 MGHRA, CDR2 YSYEKL. Original handling: Cell counts per sample came from amplifying reference gene primers. Clones were sequenced by immunoSEQ multiplex PCR, and TCRdb holds only the in-frame ones, with some missing. That table furnishes V, J and clone size, whereas the DNA furnished D and trimming. Among 150,000 to 200,000 clones listed, over 60% were seen once. Sequenced sample: peripheral blood. This chain links TRBV4-1 with TRBJ1-2, with TRBD1 as a possible D gene (6 bases). The clonotype comes from a man in his 60s with acute or convalescent COVID-19. Here the CDR3 reads CASSHLSRQQDRGNYYGYTF. The CDR3 nucleotides are TGCGCCAGCAGCCACCTTAGCCGCCAACAGGACAGAGGCAATTACTATGGCTACACCTTC.